Detailed here is one TCR beta chain. This clone appeared once. Which antigen it targets is not known. No base-level quality is on record; no much larger clone is a single base apart. The CDR3 goes from the cysteine to the phenylalanine over 18 residues. Only the CDR3 part of the read is kept: 54 bases, read in frame from the first base. The junction carries 23 bases between V and J, which are trimmed by 4 bases and 5 bases respectively. As encoded in the germline V gene, CDR1 is SGHNT while CDR2 is YENEEA. These data come from a study of Tregs in tolerant kidney transplant recipients (dated by TCRdb to between 2018 and 2020). Turning to the overall study: Transplants used related donors with nonmyeloablative bone marrow transplantation; mixed chimerism was transient in the human trials. TCRbeta sequencing was used in the study to identify donor-specific regulatory T cells before combined kidney and bone marrow transplantation, and the identified cells were then tracked after transplant. Broader findings and caveats from the paper: For some patients, the PCR primers changed as time went on, which meant samples from those patients could not be compared with one another at the nucleotide level. In tolerant patients, the expansion of donor-specific Tregs was greater than global Treg expansion, suggesting that the expansion was antigen-driven rather than nonspecific. The most biologically relevant and donor-specific TCRbeta repertoire appeared to be identified by expanding Tregs with activated donor B cells. The study was limited by small patient numbers, and the findings need validation in larger populations and under other immunosuppression protocols. Biological reproducibility was not directly assessed, although technical replication error appeared to be minimal.

The sample's time point label is to be understood as: blood sample drawn before combined kidney and bone marrow transplant. Unstimulated Tregs (CD4+CD25+CD127-), CD4+ non-Tregs (CD4+CD25-), CD4 and CD8 cells were FACS-sorted from thawed PBMCs. The patients were a few recipients of combined kidney and bone marrow transplants from the ITN036ST trial, and samples were available only from these trial subjects. Healthy control blood was separated into PBMCs by Ficoll density gradient and cryopreserved, and patient PBMCs were collected both before and after transplant. Genomic DNA was extracted from sorted cells with the QIAGEN DNeasy Blood and Tissue Kit for TCRbeta CDR3 sequencing. High-throughput TCRbeta CDR3 sequencing was carried out commercially through immunoSEQ, with PCR amplification with bias correction and internal controls included. The authors processed their data as follows. A unique productive TCRbeta sequence was defined by the CDR3 nucleotide sequence when primers matched, and otherwise by the CDR3 amino acid sequence together with the Vbeta and Jbeta genes. As a correction for sorting error, sequences shared between sorted populations at a frequency ratio of 2:1 or less were discarded, and the remaining shared sequences were assigned to the higher population. A sequence counted as donor-reactive if, in CFSE-low cells, the sequence had a frequency of at least 0.01% and was expanded at least 5-fold compared with unstimulated cells. Jensen-Shannon divergence calculated on the top 100 TCRbeta sequences ranked by frequency was used to measure repertoire divergence. When a sample had multiple sequencing runs, each run was corrected for sorting error separately and the runs were then pooled. The immuneACCESS repertoire file appears here via TCRdb, limited to in-frame rearrangements. These files lack a portion of the clones; in checked studies, under half of the deficit traces to unresolved V genes, and the cause of the others is not known. The D gene and trimming were derived from the DNA, and the V and J assignments and clone size from that table. The sample table shows about 94,000 clones, and roughly 93% are seen once. 0.46% of the sample is held by the ten biggest clonotypes.

The material sequenced was CD4+ T cells from blood, taken before the transplant. The rearranged chain carries TRBV11-3 and TRBJ2-2; possibly the D gene is TRBD2, per 6 matching bases. The TCR originated in a human donor who received a combined kidney and bone marrow transplant. The DNA sequence is as follows: TGTGCCAGCAGCTCACTTCCTGGCGGGGAGGACCCGACCGGGGAGCTGTTTTTT. Translation gives CASSSLPGGEDPTGELFF.